These T cell receptor beta chains were read from a single sample in a study of blood T cell repertoires in COVID-19. TCRdb's copy holds only in-frame clones and misses some; the assay was immunoSEQ multiplex PCR. The table includes 180,000 or so clones, about nine tenths detected once. Sequencing was performed on peripheral blood. Source of these receptors: a woman between 55 and 75 years old with COVID-19, enrolled during active disease. Each CDR3 is given with its conserved first and last residue. D genes are given only for firm matches.

v_call,j_call,d_call,cdr3_nt,cdr3_aa
TRBV6-6,TRBJ2-3,TRBD1,TGTGCCAGCAGCAACCCACAGGGGGCACGAAGAGATACGCAGTATTTT,CASSNPQGARRDTQYF
TRBV27,TRBJ2-2,.,TGTGCCAGCAGGACTACCGGGGGAACCGGGGAGCTGTTTTTT,CASRTTGGTGELFF
TRBV29-1,TRBJ2-2,TRBD1,TGCAGCGCCTCAACAGGGGGCACCGGGGAGCTGTTTTTT,CSASTGGTGELFF
TRBV19,TRBJ2-2,TRBD1,TGTGCCAGTAGAACGGACAGGGCCGGGGAGCTGTTTTTT,CASRTDRAGELFF
TRBV20-1,TRBJ2-1,.,TGCAGTGCTACCCCTCGGCGGCAGCAGTTCTTC,CSATPRRQQFF
TRBV5-6,TRBJ2-7,TRBD2,TGTGCCAGCAGCTTTGGAGCGGGGCCCTACGAGCAGTACTTC,CASSFGAGPYEQYF
TRBV7-2,TRBJ2-5,.,TGTGCCAGCAGCTCCTTAGGGAGCCAACAAGAGACCCAGTACTTC,CASSSLGSQQETQYF
TRBV19,TRBJ2-1,TRBD2,TGTGCCAGTAGTTTATCGAAGGGACTAGCGGCCAGCTCCTACAATGAGCAGTTCTTC,CASSLSKGLAASSYNEQFF
TRBV7-9,TRBJ1-6,.,TGTGCCAGCAGCCGCGGACAGTTCGGTTCACCCCTCCACTTT,CASSRGQFGSPLHF
TRBV19,TRBJ2-1,TRBD1,TGTGCCAGCCTTAACCCGGGACAGGGAGTCAATGAGCAGTTCTTC,CASLNPGQGVNEQFF
TRBV15,TRBJ1-3,.,TGTGCCACCAGCAGCGACAGGAGCTCTGGAAACACCATATATTTT,CATSSDRSSGNTIYF